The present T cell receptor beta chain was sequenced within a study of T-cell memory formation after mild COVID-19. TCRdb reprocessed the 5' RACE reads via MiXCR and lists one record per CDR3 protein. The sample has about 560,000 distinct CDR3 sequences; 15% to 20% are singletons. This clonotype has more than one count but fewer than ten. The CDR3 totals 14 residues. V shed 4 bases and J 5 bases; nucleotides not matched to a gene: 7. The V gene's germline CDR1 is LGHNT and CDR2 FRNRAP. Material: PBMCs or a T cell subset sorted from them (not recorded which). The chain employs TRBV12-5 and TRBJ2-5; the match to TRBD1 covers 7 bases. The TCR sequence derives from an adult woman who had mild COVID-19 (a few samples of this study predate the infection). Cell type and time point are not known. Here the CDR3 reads CASGWATGRETQYF. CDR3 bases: TGTGCTAGTGGTTGGGCGACAGGGCGTGAGACCCAGTACTTC.